This T cell receptor beta chain was recovered during a study of patients and donors after allogeneic stem cell transplantation. The germline V gene encodes CDR1 SQVTM and CDR2 ANQGSEA. CDR3 length: 14 residues. V lost 1 base to trimming and J lost 4 bases, with 13 bases between them. From the RT-PCR reads, TCRdb called clonotypes with MiXCR, one entry per CDR3 protein. The data show 98,000 or so distinct CDR3 sequences, around 36% seen once. The TCR originated in a human donor who was either an allogeneic HSCT recipient or a stem cell or donor lymphocyte infusion donor (not recorded which). It is not recorded whose cells these are; they may come from a transplant donor. Sequenced input: blood, either unsorted or a sorted T cell fraction (not recorded which). The V call is TRBV29-1, the J call TRBJ2-5; no definite D call. CDR3 sequence: CSVEARLRPETQYF. The CDR3 region has the DNA TGCAGCGTTGAAGCTCGCCTGAGGCCAGAGACCCAGTACTTC.